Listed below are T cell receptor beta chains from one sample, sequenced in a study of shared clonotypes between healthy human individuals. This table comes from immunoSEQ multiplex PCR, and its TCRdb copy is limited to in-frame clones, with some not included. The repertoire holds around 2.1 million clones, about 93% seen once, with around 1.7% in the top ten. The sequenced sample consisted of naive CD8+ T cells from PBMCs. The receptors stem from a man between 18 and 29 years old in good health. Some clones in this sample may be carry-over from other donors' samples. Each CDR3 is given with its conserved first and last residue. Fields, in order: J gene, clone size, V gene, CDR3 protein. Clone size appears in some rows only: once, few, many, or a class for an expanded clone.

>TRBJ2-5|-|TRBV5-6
CASSWADRGETQYF
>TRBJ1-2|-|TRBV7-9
CASSPPRLGGNGYTF
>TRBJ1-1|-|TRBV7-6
CASSPGSSNTEAFF
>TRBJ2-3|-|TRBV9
CASSVEDSSDTQYF
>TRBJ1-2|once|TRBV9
CASSVAARGDLYGYTF
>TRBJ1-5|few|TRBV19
CASSIASGPSNQPQHF
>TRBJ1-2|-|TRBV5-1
CASSLSTVVREPDGYTF
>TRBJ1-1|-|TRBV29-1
CSVDGGLNTEAFF
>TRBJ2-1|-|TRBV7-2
CASSLAPGVSYNEQFF
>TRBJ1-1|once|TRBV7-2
CASSPRTAEAFF
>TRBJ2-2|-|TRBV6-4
CASMTPASGRNTGELFF
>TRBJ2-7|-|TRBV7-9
CASSSTHWTGPYEQYF
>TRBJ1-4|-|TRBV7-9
CASSTTNEKLFF
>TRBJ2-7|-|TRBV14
CASSQVGGSYEQYF
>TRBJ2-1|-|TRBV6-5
CASSTGTSGFNEQFF
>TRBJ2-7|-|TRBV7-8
CASSFSGLSYEQYF
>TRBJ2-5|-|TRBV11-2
CASSLVSGRTETQYF
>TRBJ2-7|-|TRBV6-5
CASSNSGGYEQYF
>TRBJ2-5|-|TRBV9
CASSVGGRSGGETQYF
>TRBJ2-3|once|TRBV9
CASSGWTGGTDTQYF
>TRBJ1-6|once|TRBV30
CAWRGTEGGRSYNSPLHF
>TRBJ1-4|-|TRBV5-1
CASSLARREGMSEKLFF
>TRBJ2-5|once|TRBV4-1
CASSQPEGWEETQYF
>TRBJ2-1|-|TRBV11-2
CASSLGPSDEQFF
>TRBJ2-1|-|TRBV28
CASSPNLPTGWFSVNEQFF
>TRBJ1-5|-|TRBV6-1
CASSEGGTGARQPQHF
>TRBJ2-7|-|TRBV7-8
CASSLGQGIYEQYF
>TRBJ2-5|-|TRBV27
CASSWTSGRETQYF
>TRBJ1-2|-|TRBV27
CASSLYPGDGYTF
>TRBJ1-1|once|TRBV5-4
CASSFFGGILNTEAFF
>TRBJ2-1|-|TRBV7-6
CASSTSNEQFF
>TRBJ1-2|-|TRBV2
CASRGQESYGYTF
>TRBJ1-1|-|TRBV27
CASTIPLTGKFEGLNTEAFF
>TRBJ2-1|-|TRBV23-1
CASGSRDRYDRSLGNEQFF
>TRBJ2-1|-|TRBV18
CASSPSGPRFNEQFF
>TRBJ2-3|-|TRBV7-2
CASSLLWTPQGTDTQYF
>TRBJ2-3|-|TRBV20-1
CSATMDTQYF
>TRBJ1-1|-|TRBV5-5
CASSSRQGEGAFF
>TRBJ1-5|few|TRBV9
CASSAGTGEHQPQHF
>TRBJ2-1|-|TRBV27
CASHSWNEQFF
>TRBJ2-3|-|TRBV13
CASSLRFNGTDTQYF
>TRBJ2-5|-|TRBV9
CASSGRGETQYF